These T cell receptor beta chains were read from a single sample in a study of cytomegalovirus exposure and HLA in healthy donors. Only in-frame clones appear in the TCRdb table, and some are missing; sequencing was by immunoSEQ multiplex PCR. There are some 150,000 clones in the sample; roughly 80% occur only once, and 0.7% to 0.95% lies in the top ten. Sequenced input: PBMCs. The receptor source for this set is a young woman in good health and CMV-seronegative. Both conserved end residues are part of each CDR3. The order of the fields is J gene, V gene, clone size, D gene, CDR3 DNA, CDR3 protein. D genes are given only for firm matches. Rows may omit the clone size; those that give it use once, few, many or a size class.

>TRBJ2-5|TRBV7-9|.|.
TGTGCCAGCAGCCTTTCTGTGGGGGGAGCGGAGACCCAGTACTTC
CASSLSVGGAETQYF
>TRBJ2-5|TRBV5-1|.|TRBD2
TGCGCCAGCAGCGAGCTAGCGGGAGGGGATCAAGAGACCCAGTACTTC
CASSELAGGDQETQYF
>TRBJ1-1|TRBV5-4|.|.
TGTGCCAGCAGCTCGCCCGGAGTTACAAGTACTGAAGCTTTCTTT
CASSSPGVTSTEAFF
>TRBJ1-1|TRBV14|.|.
TGTGCCAGCAGCCAAGTACAGGGAGGGGACACTGAAGCTTTCTTT
CASSQVQGGDTEAFF
>TRBJ2-2|TRBV2|.|.
TGTGCCAGCAGGCGAGCGGTAAACACCGGGGAGCTGTTTTTT
CASRRAVNTGELFF
>TRBJ2-6|TRBV10-3|.|TRBD2
TGTGCCATCATGCCTATACGGGGGGTCCCTGGGGCCAACGTCCTGACTTTC
CAIMPIRGVPGANVLTF
>TRBJ2-7|TRBV20-1|.|.
TGCAGTGCTGAAGCGATCTACGAGCAGTACTTC
CSAEAIYEQYF
>TRBJ2-1|TRBV7-6|.|.
TGTGCCAGCAGCTTAGCGCGATTGCGGGATTTTTTGGTCTACCGCAATGAGCAGTTCTTC
CASSLARLRDFLVYRNEQFF
>TRBJ2-5|TRBV7-8|.|TRBD1
TGTGCCAGCAGCAGGGACAGCCAACAAGAGACCCAGTACTTC
CASSRDSQQETQYF
>TRBJ2-7|TRBV6-1|.|.
TGTGCCAGCAGTGAAGCGCACAGGGCCTACGAGCAGTACTTC
CASSEAHRAYEQYF
>TRBJ1-4|TRBV5-1|.|.
TGCGCCAGCAGCTCGGGTGAAAAACTGTTTTTT
CASSSGEKLFF
>TRBJ2-1|TRBV19|.|TRBD2
TGTGCCAGTAGTATAGCTAGCGGTATTGAGCAGTTCTTC
CASSIASGIEQFF
>TRBJ1-2|TRBV10-3|.|TRBD1
TGTGCCATATTGGACAGGGGGAAAATCGGCTACACCTTC
CAILDRGKIGYTF
>TRBJ2-1|TRBV6-5|.|TRBD2
TGTGCCAGCAGCCTTACTAGCGGGAACGTGAATGAGCAGTTCTTC
CASSLTSGNVNEQFF
>TRBJ2-1|TRBV12-5|.|.
TGTGCTAGTGGTTTGTACAGGTCCGCCTCCTACAATGAGCAGTTCTTC
CASGLYRSASYNEQFF
>TRBJ2-3|TRBV6-4|few|TRBD2
TGTGCCAGCAGTGGACTAGCGGGAGGCACAGATACGCAGTATTTT
CASSGLAGGTDTQYF
>TRBJ2-1|TRBV10-2|.|.
TGCGCCAGCACACACGCCCACGGTACCGACAGCTCCTACAATGAGCAGTTCTTC
CASTHAHGTDSSYNEQFF
>TRBJ1-5|TRBV7-8|.|.
TGCGCCAGCAGCTTTAGCAGGGCACAGTCCAATCAGCCCCAGCATTTT
CASSFSRAQSNQPQHF
>TRBJ1-5|TRBV18|once|.
TGTGCCAGCTCACCAGGATCCGGAGGTGGGCCCCAGCCCCAGCATTTT
CASSPGSGGGPQPQHF
>TRBJ1-4|TRBV28|.|.
TGTGCCAGCAGTTTAATTGGAAAGGGGCCCAAACTGTTTTTT
CASSLIGKGPKLFF
>TRBJ2-7|TRBV14|.|TRBD2
TGTGCCAGCAGCCATTCCGGGACTAGCGCTTTCAACGAGCAGTACTTC
CASSHSGTSAFNEQYF
>TRBJ2-3|TRBV11-3|.|.
TGTGCCAGCAGCTTAGATATCAGCACAGATACGCAGTATTTT
CASSLDISTDTQYF
>TRBJ2-2|TRBV27|.|.
TGTGCCAGCAGTTTATTACAGGCTAACGGGGAGCTGTTTTTT
CASSLLQANGELFF
>TRBJ2-1|TRBV5-1|.|.
TGCGCCAGCAGCCCCAATAGACCCAGGGATGAGCAGTTCTTC
CASSPNRPRDEQFF
>TRBJ2-3|TRBV6-4|.|TRBD2
TGTGCCAGCAGTGGCGCTAGCGGCGAAGATACGCAGTATTTT
CASSGASGEDTQYF
>TRBJ2-5|TRBV6-1|.|.
TGTGCCAGCAGTGTGGTCGAGGTAGGGGAACCACTAGCATGGGAGACCCAGTACTTC
CASSVVEVGEPLAWETQYF
>TRBJ2-7|TRBV6-5|.|.
TGTGCCAGCAGTTCCTCATCCGACCGGAGCTCCTACGAGCAGTACTTC
CASSSSSDRSSYEQYF
>TRBJ1-1|TRBV7-3|.|TRBD1
TGTGCCAGCAGCTTAGATGGGTCCGGGCGACAGGGAGTAGGGCGGAACACTGAAGCTTTCTTT
CASSLDGSGRQGVGRNTEAFF
>TRBJ2-1|TRBV11-2|.|TRBD2
TGTGCCAGCAGCTTCCAACTAGCGGGAGGAGTGAATGAGCAGTTCTTC
CASSFQLAGGVNEQFF
>TRBJ2-7|TRBV19|.|TRBD1
TGTGCCAGTAGTATAGTAGGACAGGGAGGCGACGAGCAGTACTTC
CASSIVGQGGDEQYF
>TRBJ2-3|TRBV7-2|.|TRBD2
TGTGCCAGCAGCTTAGGGCCTAGCGGGGTCACAGATACGCAGTATTTT
CASSLGPSGVTDTQYF
>TRBJ2-1|TRBV28|.|.
TGTGCCAGCACTTCGGACAGTTTCTACAATGAGCAGTTCTTC
CASTSDSFYNEQFF
>TRBJ2-1|TRBV6-6|.|.
TGTGCCAGCAGTTGGCTGCAACCCTACAATGAGCAGTTCTTC
CASSWLQPYNEQFF
>TRBJ1-1|TRBV6-1|.|.
TGTGCCAGCAGTGAAGGGGAGGCGCGGGGCCGGAACACTGAAGCTTTCTTT
CASSEGEARGRNTEAFF
>TRBJ2-7|TRBV19|.|.
TGTGCCAGTAGTATGGAGGCAGGAGTCCCCTACGAGCAGTACTTC
CASSMEAGVPYEQYF
>TRBJ1-5|TRBV28|.|TRBD1
TGTGCCAGCAACCGGGACAGGGATCAGCCCCAGCATTTT
CASNRDRDQPQHF
>TRBJ1-4|TRBV19|.|.
TGTGCCAGTAGTATACGGTACTCGAGTGAAAAACTGTTTTTT
CASSIRYSSEKLFF
>TRBJ1-2|TRBV19|.|.
TGTGCCAGTAGTATAGACAGGGTCCGTGGCTACACCTTC
CASSIDRVRGYTF
>TRBJ2-7|TRBV10-3|.|.
TGTGCCATCGGTTCTCCTGAAACTACGATCGAGCAGTACTTC
CAIGSPETTIEQYF